This T cell receptor beta chain was captured by sequencing in a study of type 1 regulatory T cells. For the study at large: An in vitro protocol generated T-allo10, a Tr1-enriched, alloantigen-specific CD4 T cell product.

TCRdb ran MiXCR on the reads and lists one entry per CDR3 protein. The sample lists more than 60,000 distinct CDR3 sequences, around 49% occurring once. General study results and limits: Type 1 regulatory T cells had a more restricted TCR repertoire than non-type 1 regulatory T cells.

About this clonotype itself: As yet, its antigen is unknown.

This CDR3 has 17 amino acids. The germline V and J ends were trimmed by 5 bases and 3 bases, with 17 bases remaining between them. Germline V CDR1 and CDR2: SGHTA, FQGNSA. The clonotype comes from a human donor in good health. The V call is TRBV7-2, the J call TRBJ1-6; the D gene is possibly TRBD1 (6 bases). Sequencing input: cultured non-Tr1 T cells, either the whole culture or a sorted T cell fraction (not recorded which). The CDR3 coding sequence is TGTGCCAGCAGCCCGCCTCCCGGACAGAACTATAATTCACCCCTCCACTTT. Translation gives CASSPPPGQNYNSPLHF.